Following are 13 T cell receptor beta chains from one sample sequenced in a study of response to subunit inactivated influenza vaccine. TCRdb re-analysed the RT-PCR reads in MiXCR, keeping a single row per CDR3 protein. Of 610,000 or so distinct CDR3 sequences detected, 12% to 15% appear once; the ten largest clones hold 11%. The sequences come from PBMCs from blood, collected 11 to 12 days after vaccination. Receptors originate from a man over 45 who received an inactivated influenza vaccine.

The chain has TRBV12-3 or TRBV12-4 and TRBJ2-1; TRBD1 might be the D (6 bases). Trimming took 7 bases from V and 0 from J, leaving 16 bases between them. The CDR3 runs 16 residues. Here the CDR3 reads CASTLVRGSSYNEQFF. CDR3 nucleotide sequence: TGTGCCAGCACCCTCGTCAGGGGAAGCTCCTACAATGAGCAGTTCTTC.

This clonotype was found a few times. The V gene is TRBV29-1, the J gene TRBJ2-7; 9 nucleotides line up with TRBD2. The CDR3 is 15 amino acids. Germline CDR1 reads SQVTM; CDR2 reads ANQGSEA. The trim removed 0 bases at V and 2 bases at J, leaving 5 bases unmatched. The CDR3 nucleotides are TGCAGCGTTGAAGATCGGGCGGGAGGGACCTACGAGCAGTACTTC. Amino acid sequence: CSVEDRAGGTYEQYF.

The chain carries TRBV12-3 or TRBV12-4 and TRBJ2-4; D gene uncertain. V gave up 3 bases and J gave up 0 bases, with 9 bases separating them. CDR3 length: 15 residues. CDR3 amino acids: CASSFGSLAKNIQYF. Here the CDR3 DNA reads TGTGCCAGCAGTTTTGGCAGCTTAGCCAAAAACATTCAGTACTTC.

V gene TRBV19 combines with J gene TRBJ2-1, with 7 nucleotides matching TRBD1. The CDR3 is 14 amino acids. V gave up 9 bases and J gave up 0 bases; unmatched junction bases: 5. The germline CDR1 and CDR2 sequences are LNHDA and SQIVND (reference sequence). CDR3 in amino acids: CASRDRSSYNEQFF. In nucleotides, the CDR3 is TGTGCCAGCAGGGACAGAAGCTCCTACAATGAGCAGTTCTTC.

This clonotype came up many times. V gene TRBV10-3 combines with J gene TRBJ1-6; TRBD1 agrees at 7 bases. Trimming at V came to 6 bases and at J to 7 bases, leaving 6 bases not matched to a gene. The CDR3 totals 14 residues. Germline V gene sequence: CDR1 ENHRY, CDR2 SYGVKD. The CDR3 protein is CAIRGQLPNSPLHF. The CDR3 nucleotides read TGTGCCATCAGGGGACAGCTTCCCAATTCACCCCTCCACTTT.

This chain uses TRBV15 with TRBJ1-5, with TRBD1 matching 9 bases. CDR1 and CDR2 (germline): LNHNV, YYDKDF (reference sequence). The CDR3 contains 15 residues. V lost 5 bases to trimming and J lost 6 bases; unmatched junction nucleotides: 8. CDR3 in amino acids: CATSDRDRVGQPQHF. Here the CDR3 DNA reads TGTGCCACCAGCGACCGGGACAGGGTTGGTCAGCCCCAGCATTTT.

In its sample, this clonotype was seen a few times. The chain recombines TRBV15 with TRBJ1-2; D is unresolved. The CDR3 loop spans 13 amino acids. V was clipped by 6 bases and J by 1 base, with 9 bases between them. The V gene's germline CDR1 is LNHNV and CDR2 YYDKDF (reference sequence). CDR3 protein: CATSPYSNYGYTF. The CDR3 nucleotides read TGTGCCACCAGTCCGTACAGTAACTATGGCTACACCTTC. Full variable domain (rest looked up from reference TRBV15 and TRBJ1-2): DAMVIQNPRYQVTQFGKPVTLSCSQTLNHNVMYWYQQKSSQAPKLLFHYYDKDFNNEADTPDNFQSRRPNTSFCFLDIRSPGLGDTAMYLCATSPYSNYGYTFGSGTRLTVV.

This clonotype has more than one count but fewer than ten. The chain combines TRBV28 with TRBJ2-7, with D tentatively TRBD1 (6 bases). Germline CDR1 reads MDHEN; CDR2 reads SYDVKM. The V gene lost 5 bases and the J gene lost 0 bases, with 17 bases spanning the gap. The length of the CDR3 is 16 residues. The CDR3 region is CASSQDQGHYSYEQYF. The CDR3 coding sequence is TGTGCCAGCAGTCAAGACCAGGGACATTACTCCTACGAGCAGTACTTC. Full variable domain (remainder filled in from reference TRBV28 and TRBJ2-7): DVKVTQSSRYLVKRTGEKVFLECVQDMDHENMFWYRQDPGLGLRLIYFSYDVKMKEKGDIPEGYSVSREKKERFSLILESASTNQTSMYLCASSQDQGHYSYEQYFGPGTRLTVT.

The chain's CDR3 is CASSLEGESNQPQHF. CDR3 coding DNA: TGCGCCAGCAGCTTGGAGGGTGAGAGCAATCAGCCCCAGCATTTT. The rearrangement uses TRBV5-1 and TRBJ1-5, with no clear D. The CDR3 has 15 residues. Germline V gene lookup returns CDR1 SGHRS and CDR2 YFSETQ. The germline V and J ends were trimmed by 0 bases and 1 base, with 8 bases remaining between them.

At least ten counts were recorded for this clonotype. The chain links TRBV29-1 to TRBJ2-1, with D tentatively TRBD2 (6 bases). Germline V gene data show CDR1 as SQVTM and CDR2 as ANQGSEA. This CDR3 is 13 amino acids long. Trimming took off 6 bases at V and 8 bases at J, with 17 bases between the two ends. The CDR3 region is CSVRPGATYEQFF. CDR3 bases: TGCAGCGTCCGGCCGGGAGCCACATATGAGCAGTTCTTC.

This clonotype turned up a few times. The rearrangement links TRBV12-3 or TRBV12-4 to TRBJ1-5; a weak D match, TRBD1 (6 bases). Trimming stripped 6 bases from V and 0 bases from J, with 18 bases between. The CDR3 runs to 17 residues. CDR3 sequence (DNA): TGTGCCAGCAGCTTGGGTGGGGGCCCTTATAGCAATCAGCCCCAGCATTTT. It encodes CASSLGGGPYSNQPQHF.

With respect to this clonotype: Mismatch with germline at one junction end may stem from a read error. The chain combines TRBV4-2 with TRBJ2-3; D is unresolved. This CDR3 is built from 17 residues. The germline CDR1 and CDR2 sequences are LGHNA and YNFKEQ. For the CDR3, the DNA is TGTTCCAGCAGCCAAGAGACTTCCCCCAACCTTGTTGATACGCAGTATTTT. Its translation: CSSSQETSPNLVDTQYF.

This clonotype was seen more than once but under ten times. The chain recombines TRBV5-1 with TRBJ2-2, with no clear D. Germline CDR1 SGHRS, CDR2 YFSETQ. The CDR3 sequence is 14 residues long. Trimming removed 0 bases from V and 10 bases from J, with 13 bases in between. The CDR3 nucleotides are TGCGCCAGCAGCTTGGAGCCGGGTCTCCCGGAGCTGTTTTTT. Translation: CASSLEPGLPELFF.